The 26 T cell receptor beta chains below were found in one sample sequenced in a study of blood T cell repertoires in COVID-19. Here immunoSEQ multiplex PCR was the method, and the copy in TCRdb shows in-frame clones only, minus some. Of about 180,000 clones listed, roughly 88% are singletons. The specimen was PBMCs or T cells enriched from blood (not recorded which). Receptors were obtained from a woman aged 18-35 years who had recovered from COVID-19.

A single count supports this clone. The V and J genes are TRBV28 and TRBJ2-7, with a weak D call TRBD1 (5 bases). There are 12 residues in the CDR3. V shed 6 bases and J shed 4 bases, with 10 bases lying between them. CDR1 is MDHEN, CDR2 SYDVKM, per germline. CDR3 region: CASRDNRYEQYF. The CDR3 region has the DNA TGTGCCAGCAGGGACAACAGATACGAGCAGTACTTC.

The chain employs TRBV5-1 and TRBJ2-7; TRBD1 agrees at 9 bases. The CDR3 length is 16 residues. Germline values: CDR1 SGHRS, CDR2 YFSETQ. The V gene end was trimmed by 5 bases and the J gene end by 5 bases; junction bases not matched to a gene: 14. The CDR3 here is CASSHNTGTGINEQYF. CDR3 in DNA: TGCGCCAGCAGTCACAATACCGGGACAGGGATCAACGAGCAGTACTTC.

J is TRBJ2-3 and V is TRBV6-1, with a weak D call TRBD2 (7 bases). Germline V gene data show CDR1 as MNHNS and CDR2 as SASEGT. The CDR3 is made up of 16 amino acids. Trimming shortened V by 0 bases and J by 5 bases, and 15 bases separated the two germline ends. The DNA of the CDR3 is TGTGCCAGCAGTGAAGCGGAGGGGGGGGCCGGAGATACGCAGTATTTT. Translation gives CASSEAEGGAGDTQYF.

The chain recombines TRBV2 with TRBJ1-4; D may be TRBD1 (5 bases). The germline V gene encodes CDR1 SNHLY and CDR2 FYNNEI. V shed 3 bases and J shed 7 bases, with 9 bases lying between them. CDR3 size: 13 residues. CDR3 in DNA: TGTGCCAGCAGTGAGGGGCCTACTGAAAAACTGTTTTTT. The encoded protein is CASSEGPTEKLFF.

This chain links TRBV2 with TRBJ2-7, with 11 bases aligning to TRBD2. The CDR3 runs to 15 residues. Germline lookup yields CDR1 SNHLY and CDR2 FYNNEI. Unmatched junction bases numbered 6, after V lost 6 bases and J lost 2 bases. This CDR3 is CASREGLAEPYEQYF. Written as DNA, the CDR3 is TGTGCCAGCAGAGAGGGACTAGCGGAGCCCTACGAGCAGTACTTC.

V gene TRBV27 combines with J gene TRBJ1-6; 9 nucleotides agree with TRBD1. The germline V gene has CDR1 MNHEY and CDR2 SMNVEV (reference sequence). CDR3 length: 12 amino acids. With 8 bases clipped from V and 10 bases from J, the junction kept 3 bases outside the gene matches. The CDR3 coding sequence is TGTGCCAGCCGGGACAGGGAATCACCCCTCCACTTT. Amino acids: CASRDRESPLHF.

The rearrangement links TRBV5-1 to TRBJ2-7; D may be TRBD1 (6 bases). Trimming shortened V by 0 bases and J by 0 bases, and 22 bases separated the two germline ends. The CDR3 consists of 19 residues. Germline assignment: CDR1 SGHRS and CDR2 YFSETQ. The CDR3 is CASSLAGTGRSGSSYEQYF. CDR3 nucleotides: TGCGCCAGCAGCTTGGCCGGAACAGGGCGAAGCGGAAGCTCCTACGAGCAGTACTTC.

The chain uses TRBV28 and TRBJ1-4; 7 nucleotides match TRBD1. V was clipped by 3 bases and J by 2 bases; unmatched bases: 3. Germline CDR1 reads MDHEN; CDR2 reads SYDVKM. The CDR3 consists of 15 residues. The CDR3: CASSFGDSTNEKLFF. In DNA form, the CDR3 reads TGTGCCAGCAGTTTCGGGGACAGCACTAATGAAAAACTGTTTTTT.

This chain links TRBV5-1 with TRBJ1-1; a weak D match, TRBD1 (6 bases). The V and J ends lost 3 bases and 1 base respectively, with 13 bases between them. The CDR3 is 15 residues long. Germline values: CDR1 SGHRS, CDR2 YFSETQ. In DNA form, the CDR3 reads TGCGCCAGCAGCTCTCAGGGGAGGGGGAACACTGAAGCTTTCTTT. Its protein is CASSSQGRGNTEAFF.

The gene calls are TRBV5-1 and TRBJ2-7, with 8 nucleotides matching TRBD2. The V segment lost 4 bases and the J segment 1 base; nucleotides outside the gene matches: 7. The CDR3 runs to 15 residues. CDR1 and CDR2 (germline): SGHRS, YFSETQ. CDR3 DNA sequence: TGCGCCAGCAGCCCGGGGGGGAGCGGGTCCTACGAGCAGTACTTC. Its translation is CASSPGGSGSYEQYF.

The chain joins TRBV7-9 to TRBJ2-2; TRBD1 aligns across 9 bases. Germline loops: CDR1 SEHNR, CDR2 FQNEAQ (reference sequence). This CDR3 contains 14 residues. The trim removed 3 bases at V and 11 bases at J, leaving 7 bases unmatched. CDR3 in amino acids: CASSFRTGGGELFF. The DNA of the CDR3 is TGTGCCAGCAGCTTTCGAACAGGGGGCGGCGAGCTGTTTTTT.

V is TRBV11-2 and J is TRBJ2-7; D possibly corresponds to TRBD1 (6 bases). The CDR3 loop spans 15 amino acids. Trimming cost V 5 bases and J 4 bases, with 18 bases left between them. Germline V CDR1 and CDR2: SGHAT, FQNNGV. The CDR3 DNA is TGTGCCAGCAGCCTTCTCGACAGGACCTTTTACGAGCAGTACTTC. This codes for CASSLLDRTFYEQYF.

This sequence joins TRBV4-3 and TRBJ1-5, with TRBD1 as a possible D gene (5 bases). Deletions cut 3 bases from V and 3 bases from J, with 12 bases between. Germline V gene sequence: CDR1 LGHNA, CDR2 YSLEER. This CDR3 has 15 residues. The CDR3 region is CASSQSRVNNQPQHF. Written as DNA, the CDR3 is TGCGCCAGCAGCCAGTCCAGGGTGAACAATCAGCCCCAGCATTTT.

CDR3 in DNA: TGTGCCAGCACTCAGGGAGGCTTGGCCTACAATGAGCAGTTCTTC. Translation: CASTQGGLAYNEQFF. This sequence joins TRBV2 and TRBJ2-1, with D possibly being TRBD2 (6 bases). From germline, CDR1 is SNHLY and CDR2 FYNNEI. The CDR3 has 15 amino acids. The V gene lost 7 bases and the J gene lost 2 bases, with 15 bases spanning the gap.

This rearrangement joins TRBV19 to TRBJ1-5; D gene uncertain. There are 13 residues in the CDR3. In germline, CDR1 is LNHDA, CDR2 SQIVND (reference sequence). V shed 6 bases and J shed 2 bases, with 8 bases lying between them. The CDR3 loop reads CASSRDRNQPQHF. DNA for the CDR3: TGTGCCAGTAGCCGGGATCGCAATCAGCCCCAGCATTTT.

This clone was counted a few times. The V gene is TRBV10-2, the J gene TRBJ1-1; the D gene is possibly TRBD1 (6 bases). The CDR3 runs 13 residues. Germline CDR1 and CDR2: WSHSY and SAAADI. V was shortened by 9 bases and J by 6 bases, with 17 bases between the two germline ends. Here the CDR3 reads CASGGGRDAEAFF. The CDR3 region has the DNA TGCGCCAGTGGGGGGGGGCGAGACGCTGAAGCTTTCTTT.

The chain links TRBV2 to TRBJ2-7; 8 bases line up with TRBD1. This CDR3 is 12 amino acids long. The ends lost 8 bases at V and 6 bases at J; junction bases unmatched: 6. Germline V lookup: CDR1 SNHLY, CDR2 FYNNEI. The CDR3 DNA sequence: TGTGCCAGCTCAACTGACAGGGGCGAGCAGTACTTC. Protein: CASSTDRGEQYF.

The rearrangement uses TRBV19 and TRBJ1-1, with unresolved D. The CDR3 extends over 14 amino acids. Germline values: CDR1 LNHDA, CDR2 SQIVND (reference sequence). V lost 6 bases to trimming and J lost 0 bases, with 11 bases between them. The CDR3 sequence: CASSPGRVNTEAFF. Written as DNA, the CDR3 is TGTGCCAGTAGCCCAGGCAGAGTGAACACTGAAGCTTTCTTT.

The chain employs TRBV2 and TRBJ1-2, with D possibly TRBD1 on 5 matching bases. The germline V gene encodes CDR1 SNHLY and CDR2 FYNNEI. The CDR3 sequence is 13 residues long. The V and J ends lost 3 bases and 8 bases respectively, with 13 bases between them. The CDR3 here is CASSDPRVEGYTF. In nucleotides, the CDR3 is TGTGCCAGCAGTGACCCCAGGGTGGAGGGCTACACCTTC.

The chain employs TRBV7-9 and TRBJ2-7; 8 positions agree with TRBD1. Germline assignment: CDR1 SEHNR and CDR2 FQNEAQ (reference sequence). The length of the CDR3 is 17 residues. V dropped 4 bases and J dropped 3; count of bases not matched to a gene: 14. The CDR3: CASSSQGALASNYEQYF. In DNA form, the CDR3 reads TGTGCCAGCAGCTCTCAGGGGGCCCTGGCCTCAAACTACGAGCAGTACTTC.

V usage is TRBV9 and J usage is TRBJ1-6; 7 bases map to TRBD1. After removal of 3 bases from V and 7 bases from J, the junction contained 7 bases not matched to a gene. Germline assignment: CDR1 SGDLS and CDR2 YYNGEE. The CDR3 is 15 residues long. The CDR3 coding sequence is TGTGCCAGCAGCGATCAAGGGACAGACAATTCACCCCTCCACTTT. This sequence encodes CASSDQGTDNSPLHF.

The gene calls are TRBV2 and TRBJ2-1; 8 nucleotides agree with TRBD2. There are 15 residues in the CDR3. V was pared by 6 bases and J by 2 bases, with 6 bases of the junction left unmatched. Germline CDR1 is SNHLY and CDR2 is FYNNEI. The CDR3: CASRVLRGAYNEQFF. CDR3 bases: TGTGCCAGCAGGGTCCTGCGGGGGGCCTACAATGAGCAGTTCTTC.

This chain links TRBV4-1 with TRBJ1-6; the D gene is possibly TRBD1 (5 bases). CDR1 and CDR2 from the germline V gene are MGHRA and YSYEKL. The CDR3 runs 18 residues. V lost 4 bases, J lost 0 bases, and 16 bases lay in between. CDR3: CASSPSRQLSSYNSPLHF. The CDR3 DNA reads TGCGCCAGCAGCCCGTCCCGACAGCTGAGCTCCTATAATTCACCCCTCCACTTT.

Worth noting for this clone: One junction end does not reproduce the germline sequence, and a read error may be involved. V usage is TRBV7-2 and J usage is TRBJ2-5; 11 bases are a match to TRBD2. Germline V CDR1 and CDR2: SGHTA, FQGNSA. The CDR3 totals 16 residues. CDR3 nucleotides: TGTGCCAGCACCTTAGCGGGGGGGCGAGGTCAAGAGACCCAGTACTTC. Amino acid sequence: CASTLAGGRGQETQYF.

The rearrangement uses TRBV7-8 and TRBJ2-5, with TRBD1 as a possible D gene (6 bases). V lost 5 bases, J lost 5 bases, and 15 bases lay in between. From germline, CDR1 is SGHVS and CDR2 FQNEAQ. CDR3 length: 14 amino acids. CDR3 nucleotides: TGTGCCAGCAGCCAAGGGGGAATCGGGGAGACCCAGTACTTC. Translated, it gives CASSQGGIGETQYF.

This chain links TRBV20-1 with TRBJ2-1; D gene ambiguous. Germline CDR1 reads DFQATT; CDR2 reads SNEGSKA (reference sequence). V shed 3 bases and J shed 4 bases, with 7 bases lying between them. The CDR3 extends over 12 amino acids. CDR3 in DNA: TGCAGTGCTAGTTCCAGGTACAATGAGCAGTTCTTC. Amino acids: CSASSRYNEQFF.